One and the same sample provided the 22 T cell receptor beta chains below, sequenced in a study of T cell repertoires in cytomegalovirus infection. TCRdb itself ran the reads through MiXCR, one entry per CDR3 protein. The table lists about 460,000 distinct CDR3 sequences, approximately 11% of them singletons, with 10% in the top ten. Sequencing was carried out using PBMCs. The source is a human donor in good health (CMV status not recorded). Some clones in this sample may be carry-over from other donors' samples.

The sample holds many counts of this clonotype. The genes are TRBV29-1 and TRBJ2-1, with D perhaps TRBD2 (6 bases). CDR1 is SQVTM, CDR2 ANQGSEA, per germline. The CDR3 loop spans 14 amino acids. V was trimmed by 7 bases and J by 6 bases, leaving 19 bases between them. In DNA, the CDR3 is TGCAGCGCCGAGGGCAGGAGGGTTGGCAATGAGCAGTTCTTC. This gives the protein CSAEGRRVGNEQFF.

This clonotype was picked up a small number of times. The V gene is TRBV2, the J gene TRBJ1-3; a weak D match, TRBD1 (5 bases). Trimming took off 6 bases at V and 3 bases at J, with 15 bases between the two ends. CDR1 is SNHLY and CDR2 is FYNNEI in the germline V gene. The CDR3 contains 15 residues. CDR3 residues: CASSRRGGVGNTIYF. The DNA for the CDR3 is TGTGCCAGCAGCCGTAGGGGAGGGGTTGGAAACACCATATATTTT.

This clonotype was counted at least ten times. The chain employs TRBV7-8 and TRBJ2-2, with D possibly called TRBD1 or TRBD2 (5 bases each). The germline V gene encodes CDR1 SGHVS and CDR2 FQNEAQ. This CDR3 region has 13 residues. The germline V and J ends were trimmed by 9 bases and 6 bases, with 14 bases remaining between them. The CDR3 spells CASGGSTAGELFF. In DNA, the CDR3 is TGTGCCAGTGGGGGATCAACCGCCGGGGAGCTGTTTTTT.

In its sample, this clonotype was seen many times. The J gene is TRBJ1-1, the V gene TRBV6-6; the D is unclear. Germline CDR1 and CDR2: MNHNY and SVGAGI (reference sequence). This CDR3 region has 12 residues. V was clipped by 6 bases and J by 5 bases, with 10 bases between them. The CDR3 loop reads CASSSLVTEAFF. CDR3 coding DNA: TGTGCCAGCAGCTCGCTCGTTACTGAAGCTTTCTTT.

A few counts support this clonotype. The chain combines TRBV28 with TRBJ1-6; D remains ambiguous. The CDR3 is 16 residues long. Germline values: CDR1 MDHEN, CDR2 SYDVKM. The V end lost 2 bases, the J end lost 0 bases, and 8 bases lay between the germline ends. The CDR3 nucleotides are TGTGCCAGCAGTTTAAGGCCGAGCTCCTATAATTCACCCCTCCACTTT. Translation gives CASSLRPSSYNSPLHF.

This chain joins TRBV6-5 and TRBJ1-1, with 8 bases identical to TRBD1. The length of the CDR3 is 15 residues. V dropped 4 bases and J dropped 1; count of bases not matched to a gene: 5. Germline V gene sequence: CDR1 MNHEY, CDR2 SVGAGI. The CDR3 sequence is CASSFPGGANTEAFF. In DNA form, the CDR3 reads TGTGCCAGCAGTTTCCCAGGGGGCGCGAACACTGAAGCTTTCTTT.

At least ten counts were recorded for this clonotype. The chain combines TRBV18 with TRBJ2-1; unclear D gene. Germline loops: CDR1 KGHSH, CDR2 LQKENI. The V and J ends lost 4 bases and 5 bases respectively, with 9 bases between them. This CDR3 is 13 amino acids long. CDR3 amino acids: CASSLGQDNEQFF. The CDR3 nucleotides are TGTGCCAGCTCACTTGGGCAGGACAATGAGCAGTTCTTC.

This clonotype has ten or more counts. V usage is TRBV12-3 or TRBV12-4 and J usage is TRBJ1-5; 7 bases are shared with TRBD1. The CDR3 is made up of 16 amino acids. Unmatched junction bases numbered 12, after V lost 6 bases and J lost 4 bases. Here the CDR3 reads CASRRTGEAQNQPQHF. The CDR3 DNA reads TGTGCCAGCAGACGTACAGGGGAGGCACAAAATCAGCCCCAGCATTTT.

This clonotype was found many times. This chain links TRBV19 with TRBJ1-1; D call uncertain. V gave up 9 bases and J gave up 1 base, with 9 bases separating them. This CDR3 comprises 12 residues. In germline, CDR1 is LNHDA, CDR2 SQIVND (reference sequence). CDR3 sequence reads: CASSIGNTEAFF. The CDR3 bases are TGTGCCAGCAGCATAGGGAACACTGAAGCTTTCTTT.

Many counts were recorded for this clonotype. The rearrangement uses TRBV5-6 and TRBJ1-3, with D perhaps TRBD1 (6 bases). The V end was cut by 2 bases, the J end by 3 bases, with 18 bases between. The germline V gene encodes CDR1 SGHDT and CDR2 YYEEEE. There are 17 residues in the CDR3. The CDR3 DNA is TGTGCCAGCAGCTTTGGGACACAATTGAGTCTTGGAAACACCATATATTTT. This sequence encodes CASSFGTQLSLGNTIYF.

A word on this clonotype: This may be a read error: a much more frequent sequence differs by one nucleotide. The genes are TRBV28 and TRBJ1-2; 8 bases map to TRBD1. Germline V gene data show CDR1 as MDHEN and CDR2 as SYDVKM. V trimming: 3 bases; J trimming: 7 bases; junction bases outside the gene matches: 4. CDR3 length: 13 residues. The CDR3, as DNA: TGTGCCAGCAGTTTCCAGGGGGCTAGTGGCTACACCTTC. Encoded protein: CASSFQGASGYTF.

This clonotype has more than one count but fewer than ten. V and J are TRBV24-1 and TRBJ2-7; D not certain. The V end lost 3 bases, the J end lost 2 bases, and 4 bases lay between the germline ends. Germline assignment: CDR1 KGHDR and CDR2 SFDVKD. The CDR3 has 12 amino acids. CDR3 nucleotide sequence: TGTGCCACCAGTGATAACCCCTACGAGCAGTACTTC. Translation: CATSDNPYEQYF.

The J gene is TRBJ2-5, the V gene TRBV10-3; tentative D call: TRBD1 (5 bases). V lost 6 bases and J lost 5, with 16 bases in between. Per germline, CDR1 ENHRY and CDR2 SYGVKD. The CDR3 sequence is 14 residues long. The CDR3 DNA follows: TGTGCCATCAGCCGGGCGCAGGGTGAGGAGACCCAGTACTTC. Amino acid sequence: CAISRAQGEETQYF.

There are a few counts of this clonotype. This rearrangement joins TRBV19 to TRBJ2-3, with a tentative D call TRBD1 (5 bases). Looked up from germline, CDR1 is LNHDA and CDR2 is SQIVND (reference sequence). The CDR3 length is 14 residues. The ends were cut back, 6 bases at V and 0 bases at J, with 10 bases in the middle. The CDR3 region is CASSDSSSTDTQYF. The CDR3 DNA is TGTGCCAGTAGCGACAGCTCTAGCACAGATACGCAGTATTTT.

This clonotype occurred many times. V and J are TRBV7-3 and TRBJ2-1; 9 bases are shared with TRBD1. Germline V gives CDR1 SGHTA, CDR2 FQGTGA. The CDR3 contains 13 residues. Trimming took 5 bases from V and 8 from J; bases not matched to a gene: 4. The CDR3 protein is CASSRGQGDEQFF. CDR3 DNA sequence: TGTGCCAGCAGCCGGGGACAGGGAGATGAGCAGTTCTTC.

This clonotype was counted many times. This chain joins TRBV29-1 and TRBJ2-1, with D perhaps matching TRBD1 (6 bases). CDR3 size: 12 residues. The germline CDR1 and CDR2 sequences are SQVTM and ANQGSEA. V dropped 6 bases and J dropped 3 bases, with 9 bases sitting between them. CDR3 DNA sequence: TGCAGCGTGGGGGCATACTACAATGAGCAGTTCTTC. Protein sequence: CSVGAYYNEQFF.

J is TRBJ2-7 and V is TRBV20-1; TRBD2 matches 13 bases. The CDR3 consists of 16 residues. The V and J ends lost 1 base and 2 bases, in that order; junction bases with no gene match: 5. Germline CDR1 DFQATT, CDR2 SNEGSKA (reference sequence). The CDR3 sequence is CSARAGLAGSPYEQYF. The DNA for the CDR3 is TGCAGTGCTAGAGCGGGACTAGCGGGATCCCCCTACGAGCAGTACTTC.

The sample holds many counts of this clonotype. The chain is built from TRBV7-2 and TRBJ1-1; D not certain. V lost 5 bases to trimming and J lost 4 bases, with 11 bases between them. Germline loops: CDR1 SGHTA, CDR2 FQGNSA. The CDR3 is 13 residues long. The CDR3: CASSPSRGTEAFF. In DNA, the CDR3 is TGTGCCAGCAGCCCGTCCCGGGGCACTGAAGCTTTCTTT.

The CDR3 nucleotides are TGTGCCAGCAGCCTCGGGACACCCTCCTACGAGCAGTACTTC. Its translation is CASSLGTPSYEQYF. The chain carries TRBV3-1 and TRBJ2-7, with D perhaps matching TRBD1 (6 bases). Germline CDR1 is LGHDT and CDR2 is YNNKEL (reference sequence). The CDR3 spans 14 residues. V was pared by 4 bases and J by 0 bases, with 10 bases between.

This rearrangement joins TRBV7-3 to TRBJ2-7; D is possibly TRBD1 (5 bases). This CDR3 contains 13 residues. CDR1 is SGHTA and CDR2 is FQGTGA in the germline V gene. The V gene lost 4 bases and the J gene lost 3 bases, with 10 bases spanning the gap. CDR3 sequence reads: CASSSGPDYEQYF. In DNA form, the CDR3 reads TGTGCCAGCAGCTCAGGGCCGGACTACGAGCAGTACTTC.

This clonotype was detected many times. This sequence joins TRBV5-6 and TRBJ2-5, with 11 positions matching TRBD2. CDR1 and CDR2 from the germline V gene are SGHDT and YYEEEE. The CDR3 runs to 13 residues. The junction had 2 bases not matched to a gene; V was cut back by 1 base and J by 9 bases. The CDR3 region has the DNA TGTGCCAGCAGCTTGTCTAGCGGGGGGCCCCAGTACTTC. Protein: CASSLSSGGPQYF.

Of note for this clonotype: A read error may be the cause here, since a much bigger clone is one base away. This chain uses TRBV6-4 with TRBJ2-3, with 7 bases that match TRBD1. This CDR3 has 19 amino acids. CDR1 is MRHNA, CDR2 SNTAGT, per germline. CDR3 residues: CASSGGQTLRLLRTDTQCF. CDR3 in DNA: TGTGCCAGCAGTGGGGGACAGACCCTAAGGTTACTCCGCACAGATACGCAGTGTTTT.